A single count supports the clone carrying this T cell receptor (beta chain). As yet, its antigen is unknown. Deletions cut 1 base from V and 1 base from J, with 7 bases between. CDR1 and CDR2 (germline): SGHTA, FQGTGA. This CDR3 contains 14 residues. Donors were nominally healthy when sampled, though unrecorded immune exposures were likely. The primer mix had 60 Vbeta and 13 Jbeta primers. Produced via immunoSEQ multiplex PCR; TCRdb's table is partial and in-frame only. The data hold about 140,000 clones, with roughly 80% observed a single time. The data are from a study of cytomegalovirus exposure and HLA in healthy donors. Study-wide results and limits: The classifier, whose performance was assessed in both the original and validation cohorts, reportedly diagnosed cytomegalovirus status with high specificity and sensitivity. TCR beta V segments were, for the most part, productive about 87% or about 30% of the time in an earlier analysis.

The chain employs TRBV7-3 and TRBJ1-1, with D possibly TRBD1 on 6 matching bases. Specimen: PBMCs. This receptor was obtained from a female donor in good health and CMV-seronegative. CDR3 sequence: CASSLRTANTEAFF. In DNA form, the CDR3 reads TGTGCCAGCAGCTTAAGGACAGCGAACACTGAAGCTTTCTTT.